A single sample is the source of the 31 T cell receptor beta chains below, sequenced in a study of T cell clonality in common variable immunodeficiency. Here immunoSEQ multiplex PCR was the method, and the copy in TCRdb shows in-frame clones only, minus some. The sample yields tens of thousands of clones, without any singletons. The sample taken for sequencing was peripheral blood mononuclear cells. Receptors were obtained from a person between 18 and 75 years old in good health.

This clone came up many times. The sequenced part of the CDR3 DNA is TGTGCCTGGAGTGTAATGGGGACAGGGGCAAAA. Amino acids: CAWSVMGTGAK. In full, the CDR3 is CAWSVMGTGAKLFF. This chain connects TRBV30 to TRBJ1-4; 10 nucleotides match TRBD1. From the germline J gene comes the end of the CDR3, since the read stops 3 residues before it. The V gene end was trimmed by 0 bases and the J gene end by 10 bases; junction bases not matched to a gene: 5. Germline CDR1 is GTSNPN and CDR2 is SVGIG (reference sequence). This CDR3 has 14 residues.

This clone was picked up many times. Sequencing ends 3 residues short of the CDR3 end; the germline J gene provides the rest. The V gene is TRBV18, the J gene TRBJ2-2, with 10 bases identical to TRBD2. CDR1 is KGHSH and CDR2 is LQKENI in the germline V gene. The CDR3 consists of 15 residues. J lost 3 bases, V lost 3 bases, and 1 base had no gene match. The CDR3 spells CASSPGLADTGELFF. Partial CDR3 DNA: TGTGCCAGCTCACCCGGACTAGCGGACACCGGGGAG. Looking up the rest from reference TRBV18 and TRBJ2-2 gives the full variable domain: NAGVMQNPRHLVRRRGQEARLRCSPMKGHSHVYWYRQLPEEGLKFMVYLQKENIIDESGMPKERFSAEFPKEGPSILRIQQVVRGDSAAYFCASSPGLADTGELFFGEGSRLTVL.

The sequenced CDR3 bases are TGTGCCAGTAGTATAGGGACAGGGGATATCGAC. Translation: CASSIGTGDID. The whole CDR3 region reads CASSIGTGDIDYTF. V is TRBV19 and J is TRBJ1-2; 9 bases match TRBD1. The sequenced fragment ends 3 residues before the CDR3 boundary, so the rest is inferred from the germline J gene. CDR1 is LNHDA, CDR2 SQIVND, per germline (reference sequence). This CDR3 is built from 14 residues.

In its sample, this clone was seen a few times. The CDR3 extends 3 residues past the end of the read, so its final part is completed from the germline J gene. V usage is TRBV6-1 and J usage is TRBJ1-2, with TRBD1 as a possible D gene (5 bases). Germline V gives CDR1 MNHNS, CDR2 SASEGT. The CDR3 consists of 13 residues. The sequenced CDR3 bases are TGTGCCAGCAGTGAAGGGTTAGGGGTCGAC. Translation gives CASSEGLGVD. The whole CDR3 region reads CASSEGLGVDYTF.

This clone was detected many times. The read comes to an end 3 residues before the CDR3 does, leaving the germline J gene to fill in the end. The chain employs TRBV19 and TRBJ2-3; D unresolved. Germline-derived CDR1 and CDR2 are LNHDA and SQIVND (reference sequence). This CDR3 is 11 amino acids long. The V end lost 5 bases, the J end lost 5 bases, and 5 bases lay between the germline ends. The DNA read from the CDR3 is TGTGCCAGTAGTGTCCTAGATACG. Its protein is CASSVLDT. The whole CDR3 reads CASSVLDTQYF.

On this clone itself: The read comes to an end 3 residues before the CDR3 does, leaving the germline J gene to fill in the end. The chain is built from TRBV30 and TRBJ1-2; a weak D match, TRBD1 (5 bases). The CDR3 contains 13 residues. Germline CDR1 is GTSNPN and CDR2 is SVGIG (reference sequence). The covered CDR3 bases are TGTGCCTGGGAACAGGACCGCACAGATACC. The encoded protein is CAWEQDRTDT. The full CDR3 is CAWEQDRTDTYTF.

This clone has a count of ten or more. The CDR3 goes on 3 residues after the read ends, and that part is filled in from the germline J gene. V and J are TRBV24-1 and TRBJ2-2, with 7 bases fitting TRBD2. After removal of 9 bases from V and 1 base from J, the junction contained 10 bases not matched to a gene. This CDR3 contains 16 residues. Per germline, CDR1 KGHDR and CDR2 SFDVKD. CDR3 bases read: TGTGCCACCGCCGTCAAGGCTAGCGGGAACACCGGGGAG. Protein: CATAVKASGNTGE. The entire CDR3 reads CATAVKASGNTGELFF.

This clone was counted a few times. The CDR3 extends 3 residues past the end of the read, so its final part is completed from the germline J gene. The same CDR3 arises from other DNA sequences in this sample as well. This chain connects TRBV7-9 to TRBJ2-7, with 11 bases lining up with TRBD2. The CDR3 sequence is 15 residues long. Germline trimming cut 4 bases from V and 4 bases from J; bases unmatched to any gene: 6. Per germline, CDR1 SEHNR and CDR2 FQNEAQ (reference sequence). The DNA read from the CDR3 is TGTGCCAGCAGCTCCCCTAGGACTAGCGGGTACGAG. Translation: CASSSPRTSGYE. The whole CDR3 reads CASSSPRTSGYEQYF.

This clone was observed many times. The sequenced fragment ends 3 residues before the CDR3 boundary, so the rest is inferred from the germline J gene. The chain has TRBV12-3 or TRBV12-4 and TRBJ1-1, with 7 positions matching TRBD1. CDR3 length: 14 residues. The trim removed 3 bases at V and 4 bases at J, leaving 5 bases unmatched. CDR3: CASSFQGGGTEAFF. The sequenced CDR3 bases are TGTGCCAGCAGTTTTCAGGGGGGCGGCACTGAA.

In regard to this clone: The CDR3 goes on 3 residues after the read ends, and that part is filled in from the germline J gene. This rearrangement joins TRBV19 to TRBJ1-5, with a weak D call TRBD1 (6 bases). Trimming cost V 1 base and J 3 bases, with 16 bases left between them. CDR1 and CDR2 from the germline V gene are LNHDA and SQIVND (reference sequence). The CDR3 spans 17 residues. This chain's CDR3 is CASSIAPQGRFNQPQHF. The DNA read from the CDR3 is TGTGCCAGTAGTATAGCACCCCAGGGGAGGTTCAATCAGCCC.

This clone was recorded at least ten times. With the read ending 3 residues before the CDR3 end, the germline J gene is used to fill in that end. The chain has TRBV30 and TRBJ2-7; 10 positions agree with TRBD2. The CDR3 is made up of 13 amino acids. V dropped 5 bases and J dropped 6; count of bases not matched to a gene: 7. Germline V gene sequence: CDR1 GTSNPN, CDR2 SVGIG (reference sequence). CDR3 region: CAWDIIAGGEQYF. The sequenced CDR3 bases are TGTGCCTGGGATATCATAGCGGGAGGCGAG.

There are many counts of this clone. The read halts 3 residues ahead of the CDR3 end, with the missing end drawn from the germline J gene. The rearrangement links TRBV19 to TRBJ2-7; unclear D gene. V gave up 6 bases and J gave up 3 bases, with 9 bases separating them. This CDR3 comprises 12 residues. CDR1 is LNHDA and CDR2 is SQIVND in the germline V gene (reference sequence). The sequenced part of the CDR3 DNA is TGTGCCAGTAGAGCTGCTAGCTACGAG. Translated: CASRAASYE. The entire CDR3 protein reads CASRAASYEQYF.

At least ten counts were recorded for this clone. At one end, the junction sequence differs from germline, possibly due to a read error. The read terminates 3 residues ahead of where the CDR3 ends, so the germline J gene completes it. This chain links TRBV7-7 with TRBJ2-7; 9 bases map to TRBD2. Germline CDR1 reads SSHAT; CDR2 reads FNYEAQ (reference sequence). CDR3 length equals 15 residues. The CDR3 region is CASSLGAGGPYEQYF. CDR3 bases read: TGTGCTAGCAGCTTAGGGGCGGGAGGGCCTTACGAG.

This clone was recorded many times. The sequenced fragment ends 3 residues before the CDR3 boundary, so the rest is inferred from the germline J gene. The rearrangement joins TRBV5-1 to TRBJ2-2; maybe TRBD1 (6 bases). CDR1 SGHRS and CDR2 YFSETQ come from the germline V gene. Trimming cost V 0 bases and J 5 bases, with 14 bases left between them. CDR3 size: 16 residues. The DNA read from the CDR3 is TGCGCCAGCAGCTTGGGCGACAGGACGGGGACCGGGGAG. Its protein product is CASSLGDRTGTGE. The full CDR3 reads CASSLGDRTGTGELFF.

This clone was seen at least ten times. Coverage ceases 3 residues before the CDR3 finishes, and the germline J gene fills in the end. The gene calls are TRBV2 and TRBJ2-3, with D tentatively TRBD1 (6 bases). Trimming stripped 4 bases from V and 0 bases from J, with 11 bases between. The CDR3 is made up of 15 amino acids. Germline values: CDR1 SNHLY, CDR2 FYNNEI. The CDR3 loop is CASSGVTGSTDTQYF. CDR3 bases read: TGTGCCAGCAGTGGGGTAACAGGGAGCACAGATACG.

For this clone: The read terminates 3 residues ahead of where the CDR3 ends, so the germline J gene completes it. V gene TRBV11-3 combines with J gene TRBJ1-2; 7 bases fit TRBD1. V lost 5 bases, J lost 5 bases, and 8 bases stayed unmatched. This CDR3 region has 14 residues. The germline gives CDR1 SGHNT, CDR2 YENEEA. The CDR3 is CASSPWTGSYGYTF. The covered CDR3 bases are TGTGCCAGCAGCCCCTGGACAGGATCTTATGGC.

This clone was seen a few times. From the germline J gene comes the end of the CDR3, since the read stops 3 residues before it. The chain combines TRBV7-8 with TRBJ1-5; tentatively, D is TRBD1 (5 bases). This CDR3 region has 16 residues. V was trimmed by 2 bases and J by 0 bases, leaving 11 bases between them. Germline CDR1 is SGHVS and CDR2 is FQNEAQ. The CDR3 sequence: CASSLTGIYSNQPQHF. The CDR3 bases that were read are TGTGCCAGCAGCTTAACAGGCATCTATAGCAATCAGCCC.

Within the sample, this clone is medium-sized. Coverage ceases 3 residues before the CDR3 finishes, and the germline J gene fills in the end. The chain joins TRBV20-1 to TRBJ2-1; the D gene is possibly TRBD1 (5 bases). Trimming stripped 6 bases from V and 4 bases from J, with 16 bases between. Germline-derived CDR1 and CDR2 are DFQATT and SNEGSKA (reference sequence). CDR3 length: 14 amino acids. CDR3 protein: CSAPGLTLYNEQFF. The DNA read from the CDR3 is TGCAGTGCCCCAGGGCTAACCCTATACAATGAG.

This clone was seen ten or more times. The read ends 3 residues early relative to the CDR3; the germline J gene fills the gap. V usage is TRBV5-1 and J usage is TRBJ2-2, with TRBD1 identical over 7 bases. The germline CDR1 and CDR2 sequences are SGHRS and YFSETQ. With 4 bases clipped from V and 5 bases from J, the junction kept 14 bases outside the gene matches. This CDR3 contains 17 residues. The CDR3 protein is CASSTFFGATGTGELFF. The sequenced part of the CDR3 DNA is TGCGCCAGCAGCACATTCTTCGGGGCGACAGGGACCGGGGAG.

Comment on this clone: The DNA ends 3 residues before the CDR3 does, and the rest of the CDR3 is filled in from the germline J gene. J is TRBJ2-2 and V is TRBV30; D ambiguous. CDR1 GTSNPN and CDR2 SVGIG come from the germline V gene (reference sequence). This CDR3 is 11 amino acids long. The CDR3 protein is CAWTKGPPLFF. Incomplete CDR3 DNA: TGTGCCTGGACGAAGGGTCCACCG. The entire variable domain, with the rest obtained from reference TRBV30 and TRBJ2-2, is as follows: SQTIHQWPATLVQPVGSPLSLECTVEGTSNPNLYWYRQAAGRGLQLLFYSVGIGQISSEVPQNLSASRPQDRQFILSSKKLLLSDSGFYLCAWTKGPPLFFGEGSRLTVL.

This clone was found many times. The CDR3 extends 3 residues past the end of the read, so its final part is completed from the germline J gene. This chain connects TRBV5-1 to TRBJ1-2; the D is unclear. The V gene's germline CDR1 is SGHRS and CDR2 YFSETQ. V was pared by 0 bases and J by 2 bases, with 5 bases between. This CDR3 has 13 amino acids. The sequenced part of the CDR3 DNA is TGCGCCAGCAGCTTGGATCCGAACTATGGC. It encodes CASSLDPNYG. The whole CDR3 is CASSLDPNYGYTF. The full variable domain, rest sourced from reference TRBV5-1 and TRBJ1-2, is KAGVTQTPRYLIKTRGQQVTLSCSPISGHRSVSWYQQTPGQGLQFLFEYFSETQRNKGNFPGRFSGRQFSNSRSEMNVSTLELGDSALYLCASSLDPNYGYTFGSGTRLTVV.

This clone was counted ten times or more. The read stops 3 residues short of the end of the CDR3; the missing end is completed from the germline J gene. The chain joins TRBV5-1 to TRBJ1-2; no firm D call. With 0 bases removed from V and 7 bases from J, the gap between germline ends came to 25 bases. Per the germline V gene, CDR1 is SGHRS and CDR2 is YFSETQ. This CDR3 contains 18 residues. The CDR3 loop is CASSLAPGSGNPNVGYTF. CDR3 DNA, as far as it was read: TGCGCCAGCAGCTTGGCACCGGGGTCAGGTAACCCCAACGTTGGC.

In this sample, this clone turned up many times. CDR3 bases read: TGTGCCAGCAGCCAATTGGCTTCCATTACCACAGATACG. Translated: CASSQLASITTDT. The full CDR3 protein is CASSQLASITTDTQYF. The chain recombines TRBV14 with TRBJ2-3, with D unclear. The read terminates 3 residues ahead of where the CDR3 ends, so the germline J gene completes it. The V gene lost 2 bases and the J gene lost 2 bases, with 14 bases spanning the gap. This CDR3 contains 16 residues. Germline loops: CDR1 SGHDN, CDR2 FVKESK. The variable domain in full, completed from reference TRBV14 and TRBJ2-3, reads EAGVTQFPSHSVIEKGQTVTLRCDPISGHDNLYWYRRVMGKEIKFLLHFVKESKQDESGMPNNRFLAERTGGTYSTLKVQPAELEDSGVYFCASSQLASITTDTQYFGPGTRLTVL.

At least ten counts were recorded for this clone. Read sequence stops 3 residues before the CDR3 end, and the germline J gene provides the missing end. The V gene is TRBV30, the J gene TRBJ1-4; 9 nucleotides line up with TRBD1. Germline CDR1 is GTSNPN and CDR2 is SVGIG (reference sequence). There are 14 residues in the CDR3. V trimming: 5 bases; J trimming: 8 bases; junction bases outside the gene matches: 9. The DNA read from the CDR3 is TGTGCCTGGGAATCGGGACAGGGATTGGAAAAA. Translation gives CAWESGQGLEK. The entire CDR3 reads CAWESGQGLEKLFF.

This clone was counted ten times or more. From the germline J gene comes the end of the CDR3, since the read stops 3 residues before it. This chain joins TRBV10-3 and TRBJ2-7, with TRBD2 as a possible D gene (5 bases). CDR3 length equals 11 residues. Germline V gives CDR1 ENHRY, CDR2 SYGVKD. Trimming pared 8 bases from V and 6 bases from J, leaving 11 bases between. CDR3 DNA, as far as it was read: TGTGCCATCGAGGCGGGTCGCGAG. This sequence encodes CAIEAGRE. The complete CDR3 protein is CAIEAGREQYF.

This clone was picked up a small number of times. The read ends 3 residues shy of where the CDR3 ends; the end is completed using the germline J gene. V is TRBV19 and J is TRBJ2-2; D not certain. This CDR3 has 13 amino acids. V was cut by 9 bases and J by 3 bases, with 11 bases left in between. The V gene's germline CDR1 is LNHDA and CDR2 SQIVND (reference sequence). CDR3 region: CASAGSHTGELFF. CDR3 DNA, as far as it was read: TGTGCCAGCGCCGGGTCCCACACCGGGGAG.

This clone was detected a few times. The CDR3 bases that were read are TGTGCCAGCCAGACAGGGGTGGGCGAAAAA. Amino acids: CASQTGVGEK. The entire CDR3 is CASQTGVGEKLFF. The rearrangement uses TRBV2 and TRBJ1-4; the match to TRBD1 covers 8 bases. The sequence runs out 3 residues before the end of the CDR3; the remainder is reconstructed from the germline J gene. The CDR3 has 13 amino acids. V trimming: 8 bases; J trimming: 8 bases; junction bases outside the gene matches: 7. Germline V gives CDR1 SNHLY, CDR2 FYNNEI.

Only a few counts were recorded for this clone. The read ends 3 residues shy of where the CDR3 ends; the end is completed using the germline J gene. The V and J genes are TRBV5-8 and TRBJ1-1; D is unresolved. V was shortened by 4 bases and J by 3 bases, with 7 bases between the two germline ends. The CDR3 spans 12 residues. Germline V lookup: CDR1 SGHTS, CDR2 YDEGEE. The CDR3: CASSPGYTEAFF. The part of the CDR3 DNA that was read is TGTGCCAGCAGCCCTGGCTACACTGAA.

Sample share makes this clone medium-sized. The read terminates 3 residues before the CDR3 end, so the remaining end is supplied by the germline J gene. The chain employs TRBV2 and TRBJ1-1; TRBD1 is a possible D gene (6 bases). The germline gives CDR1 SNHLY, CDR2 FYNNEI. This CDR3 is built from 13 residues. Trimming cost V 7 bases and J 1 base, with 10 bases left between them. CDR3 protein: CASKGEGNTEAFF. Incomplete CDR3 DNA: TGTGCCAGCAAGGGGGAAGGGAACACTGAA.

In this sample, this clone turned up many times. The DNA ends 3 residues before the CDR3 does, and the rest of the CDR3 is filled in from the germline J gene. The chain has TRBV20-1 and TRBJ1-1; D gene unclear. Per germline, CDR1 DFQATT and CDR2 SNEGSKA (reference sequence). Trimming removed 0 bases from V and 1 base from J, with 6 bases in between. The CDR3 has 13 amino acids. CDR3 bases read: TGCAGTGCTAGAGATACAAAGAACACTGAA. Protein: CSARDTKNTE. The full CDR3 protein is CSARDTKNTEAFF.

This clone was seen only a few times. The CDR3 end falls 3 residues outside the read, so it is completed with the germline J gene. This CDR3 is also generated by other DNA sequences in the sample. V usage is TRBV30 and J usage is TRBJ2-1; the match to TRBD2 covers 7 bases. This CDR3 comprises 14 residues. The germline V gene has CDR1 GTSNPN and CDR2 SVGIG (reference sequence). V lost 2 bases to trimming and J lost 8 bases; unmatched junction nucleotides: 9. CDR3 sequence: CAWSFGTGGYEQFF. Partial CDR3 DNA: TGTGCCTGGAGTTTTGGGACGGGGGGATATGAG.